A selection of T cell receptor beta chains follows, all from one sample in a study of blood T cell repertoires in COVID-19. TCRdb keeps only in-frame clones here, not all; method: immunoSEQ multiplex PCR. The data show around 150,000 clones, around 85% seen once. Sequencing was performed on PBMCs or T cells enriched from blood (not recorded which). These receptors were taken from a woman between 35 and 50 years old who had recovered from COVID-19. Both conserved end residues are trimmed from each CDR3. The order of the fields is D gene, V gene, CDR3 protein. The D gene is left open where the match is weak.

D: .
V: TRBV3-1/TRBV3-2
CDR3: ASSHTVREQY

D: .
V: TRBV12-3/TRBV12-4
CDR3: ASRRSTDTQY

D: TRBD1
V: TRBV19
CDR3: ASTGDRVFSGNTIY

D: TRBD1
V: TRBV19
CDR3: ASSRQGRNEQF

D: .
V: TRBV4-1
CDR3: ASSTNTQGYEQF

D: .
V: TRBV11-2
CDR3: ASSLRGYDSEAF

D: .
V: TRBV7-9
CDR3: ASSLQRGRGSTEAF

D: .
V: TRBV2
CDR3: ASTGPRHGYT

D: TRBD1
V: TRBV19
CDR3: ASTTTGDYGYT

D: .
V: TRBV5-6
CDR3: ASSLGGNEKLF